This T cell receptor beta chain was documented in a study of blood T cell repertoires in COVID-19. Study in general: The United States, Italy and Spain were the sources of the acute and convalescent COVID-19 samples. The cDNA or gDNA used as material had been derived from T cells, B-cell-depleted T cells, or PBMCs.

Authors' processing steps: By means of reference gene primer amplification, nucleated cell counts were estimated. Sequencing was performed with immunoSEQ multiplex PCR; in TCRdb, only in-frame clones are kept and a portion is missing. The V and J calls and clone size come from that table; D and trimming were worked out from the DNA. The sample includes some 160,000 clones, around 90% of them seen just once. In its sample, this clone was seen a few times. The sample taken for sequencing was peripheral blood. This receptor was obtained from a man aged 18 to 30 with acute or convalescent COVID-19.

This chain's CDR3 is CSVADRGGETQYF. Here the CDR3 DNA reads TGCAGCGTCGCGGACAGGGGCGGGGAGACCCAGTACTTC. The chain carries TRBV29-1 and TRBJ2-5; TRBD1 matches 9 bases. The V segment lost 6 bases and the J segment 5 bases; nucleotides outside the gene matches: 7. In germline, CDR1 is SQVTM, CDR2 ANQGSEA. The CDR3 covers 13 residues.